This entry features one TCR beta chain sequence. This receptor's antigen is unknown. No quality values exist for individual bases; no much larger clone is one base distant. These data belong to a study of blood T cell repertoires in COVID-19 (dated by TCRdb to 2020 to 2022). Describing the broader study: Collaborator samples came from the United States, Italy and Spain and covered acute and convalescent phases of COVID-19. Subjects who had been exposed to COVID-19, were actively infected with it, or had recovered from it provided the deeply sampled blood TCRbeta repertoires that made up the dataset. The samples were drawn from two sources: the first 160 participants of the ongoing ImmuneRACE study, and approximately 1,300 subjects contributed by 6 global collaborators. The material from the prospective study consisted of cDNA or gDNA derived from T cells, B-cell-depleted T cells, or PBMCs. Where HLA class I and class II types were available, the types were taken from metadata supplied by the sample provider, not from assay-based typing. The sample metadata nearly always contained a de-identified subject ID, COVID-19 status, age in years and sex. The repertoires were released in a freely available public database intended as a resource for research on the immune response to SARS-CoV-2.

Collaborating institutions collected whole blood in K2EDTA tubes following their own protocols. Collaborator samples were shipped for TCRbeta analysis as frozen whole blood, isolated PBMCs, or DNA extracted from either sample type. From its cysteine to its phenylalanine, the CDR3 spans 17 amino acids. Only the CDR3 part of the read is kept: 51 bases, read in frame from the first base. Germline trimming amounts to 2 bases on V and 4 bases on J, with 10 as the count of junction bases outside the gene matches. CDR1 and CDR2 are read off the germline V gene as SGHRS and YFSETQ. The immunoSEQ Assay, a bias-controlled multiplex PCR, was used to amplify TCRbeta CDR3 regions from genomic DNA. In the source study's methods: Nucleated cell counts per sample were estimated from amplification of reference gene primers within the assay. To quantify the absolute abundance of each unique TCRbeta CDR3 rearrangement, sequence reads were collapsed and filtered. For each sample, productive Simpson clonality was calculated by taking the square root of Simpson's diversity index across productive rearrangements. The immuneACCESS repertoire file appears here via TCRdb, limited to in-frame rearrangements. These files lack a portion of the clones; in checked studies, under half of the deficit traces to unresolved V genes, and the cause of the others is not known. V, J and clone size derive from that table, while D and trimming were established from the DNA sequence. The sample records 260,000 or so clones, around 82% of which are singletons. The top ten clonotypes cover around 7.8% of the sample.

The paper as a whole reports these results and caveats: The amount of clinical and demographic metadata varied by source and participant and was provided uncurated.

Sample: peripheral blood. The origin of this receptor is a human donor in a cohort sampled during active COVID-19. The chain employs TRBV5-1 and TRBJ2-1; 9 junctional bases match TRBD2. The sequenced DNA is TGCGCCAGCAGCTTTCTTAGCGGGGGCACTCAGTACAATGAGCAGTTCTTC. It translates as CASSFLSGGTQYNEQFF.